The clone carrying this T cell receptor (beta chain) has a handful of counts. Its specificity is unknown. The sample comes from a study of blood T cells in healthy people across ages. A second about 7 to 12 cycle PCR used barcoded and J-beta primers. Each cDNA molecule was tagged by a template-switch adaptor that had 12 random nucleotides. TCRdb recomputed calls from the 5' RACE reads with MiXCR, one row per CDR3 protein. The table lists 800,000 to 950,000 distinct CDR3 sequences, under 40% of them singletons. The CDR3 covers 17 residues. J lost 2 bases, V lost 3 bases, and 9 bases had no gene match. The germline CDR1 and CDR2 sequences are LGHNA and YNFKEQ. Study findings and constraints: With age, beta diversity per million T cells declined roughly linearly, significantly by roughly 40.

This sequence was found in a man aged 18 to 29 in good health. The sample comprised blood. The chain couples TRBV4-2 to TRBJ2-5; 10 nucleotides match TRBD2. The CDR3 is CASSQSGASGGQETQYF. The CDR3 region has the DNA TGTGCCAGCAGCCAGTCCGGTGCTAGCGGGGGTCAAGAGACCCAGTACTTC.